This TCR beta chain was sequenced during a study of OX40 agonist ivuxolimab in advanced cancers. The protocol was immunoSEQ multiplex PCR, while the TCRdb copy is restricted to in-frame clones and leaves out a portion. Found here are over 55,000 clones, 86% of them singletons; the top ten hold roughly 4%. CDR3 length: 15 amino acids. Trimming took off 7 bases at V and 2 bases at J, with 18 bases between the two ends. Germline values: CDR1 MNHEY, CDR2 SMNVEV (reference sequence). The clonotype originates from an adult with an advanced solid tumor such as melanoma, head and neck, liver or kidney cancer. Material: CD4+ or CD8+ T cells sorted from blood, obtained in a trial of the OX40 agonist ivuxolimab. The chain is built from TRBV27 and TRBJ2-7; D is possibly TRBD1 (5 bases). The CDR3 sequence: CASKRSPQGTYEQYF. The CDR3 DNA reads TGTGCCAGCAAGAGGTCCCCCCAGGGTACCTACGAGCAGTACTTC.